This T cell receptor (beta chain) was sequenced in a study of blood T cell repertoires in COVID-19 (dated by TCRdb to the early 2020s). Background for the entire study: The collaborator samples originated in the United States, Italy and Spain and spanned the acute and convalescent phases of COVID-19. Where HLA class I and class II types were available, the types were taken from metadata supplied by the sample provider, not from assay-based typing. A de-identified subject ID, COVID-19 status, age in years and sex were almost always included in the sample metadata. The material from the prospective study consisted of cDNA or gDNA derived from T cells, B-cell-depleted T cells, or PBMCs. The repertoires were released in a freely available public database intended as a resource for research on the immune response to SARS-CoV-2. Samples came from the ongoing ImmuneRACE study (first 160 participants) plus 1,254 subjects from 6 global collaborators. The dataset comprised deeply sampled blood TCRbeta repertoires from subjects exposed to, actively infected with, or recovered from COVID-19.

What the authors observed across the whole study: The quantity of clinical and demographic metadata differed by source and by participant and was supplied without curation.

Worth noting for this clone: The antigen it recognizes is unknown. Per-base qualities were not stored, and no clone one base away is much larger.

Per the germline V gene (reference sequence), LNHDA is the CDR1 and SQIVND is the CDR2. V gives up 1 base and J gives up 7 bases, and the segment between their germline ends measures 5 bases. The CDR3 starts with the cysteine, ends with the phenylalanine, and has 12 residues. Only the CDR3 DNA stays, 36 bases, in frame from base 1. TCRbeta CDR3 regions were amplified from genomic DNA by means of the immunoSEQ Assay, a bias-controlled multiplex PCR. On the study's bioinformatics: The number of nucleated cells in each sample was estimated from the amplification of reference gene primers within the assay. Sequence reads were collapsed and filtered to measure the absolute abundance of every unique TCRbeta CDR3 rearrangement. For each sample, productive Simpson clonality was calculated as the square root of Simpson's diversity index across productive rearrangements. TCRdb limited this immuneACCESS table to in-frame rearrangements with V and J called. A share of clones is missing; checked studies link under half to unresolved V genes, and the rest is unexplained. V, J and clone size are taken as reported in that table, and D and trimming were inferred from the DNA itself. For this sample the table gives approximately 65,000 clones, of which around 80% were detected only once. Approximately 14% of the sample lies in the top ten.

Whole blood was collected in K2EDTA tubes by collaborating institutions according to the institutions' own protocols. For TCRbeta analysis, collaborators shipped samples in one of three forms: frozen whole blood, isolated PBMCs, or DNA extracted from either of those sample types. The rearrangement joined TRBV19 to TRBJ2-4, with a weak D call of TRBD1 (5 bases match). The sample consisted of peripheral blood. This TCR derives from a man older than 75 with acute or convalescent COVID-19. CDR3 loop: CASSIAGNIQYF. The DNA sequence is as follows: TGTGCCAGTAGTATAGCAGGGAACATTCAGTACTTC.